Presented here are 28 T cell receptor beta chains from one specimen sequenced in a study of blood T cell repertoires in COVID-19. Method: immunoSEQ multiplex PCR; TCRdb's copy keeps in-frame clones and lacks some. The sample has 250,000 or so clones; around 81% are singletons. Material: peripheral blood. The receptors come from a man aged 25-45 years who had recovered from COVID-19.

V gene TRBV6-5 combines with J gene TRBJ2-2, with 7 bases identical to TRBD1. With 7 bases clipped from V and 3 bases from J, the junction kept 5 bases outside the gene matches. Germline loops: CDR1 MNHEY, CDR2 SVGAGI. The CDR3 contains 14 residues. CDR3 sequence (DNA): TGTGCCAGCACGGGGACAGCTTACACCGGGGAGCTGTTTTTT. This encodes CASTGTAYTGELFF.

The gene calls are TRBV5-5 and TRBJ2-3; TRBD1 matches at 10 bases. The ends lost 4 bases at V and 1 base at J; junction bases unmatched: 3. Per germline, CDR1 SGHKS and CDR2 YYEKEE (reference sequence). The CDR3 loop spans 15 amino acids. Here the CDR3 reads CASSRGTGGTDTQYF. The CDR3 nucleotides are TGTGCCAGCAGCCGGGGGACAGGGGGCACAGATACGCAGTATTTT. Based on the CDR3 plus reference TRBV5-5 and TRBJ2-3, the full variable domain is DAGVTQSPTHLIKTRGQQVTLRCSPISGHKSVSWYQQVLGQGPQFIFQYYEKEERGRGNFPDRFSARQFPNYSSELNVNALLLGDSALYLCASSRGTGGTDTQYFGPGTRLTVL.

The rearrangement uses TRBV16 and TRBJ2-1; 9 nucleotides match TRBD1. Germline values: CDR1 KGHSY, CDR2 FQNENV. The CDR3 is made up of 13 amino acids. The J segment lost 10 bases and the V segment lost 5 bases, leaving 6 bases of the junction unmatched. DNA of the CDR3: TGTGCCAGCAGCAGGGACAGGGACGGGGAGCAGTTCTTC. Amino acid sequence: CASSRDRDGEQFF.

This sequence joins TRBV7-3 and TRBJ1-2, with 7 bases aligning to TRBD1. The ends lost 5 bases at V and 4 bases at J; junction bases unmatched: 10. There are 15 residues in the CDR3. CDR1 is SGHTA, CDR2 FQGTGA, per germline. The CDR3, as DNA: TGTGCCAGCAGCCCAGACAGGGTCTATATCTATGGCTACACCTTC. It specifies CASSPDRVYIYGYTF.

This clone turned up a few times. The chain couples TRBV5-4 to TRBJ1-5, with D possibly being TRBD1 (5 bases). With 4 bases removed from V and 3 bases from J, the gap between germline ends came to 14 bases. Germline V CDR1 and CDR2: SGHNT, YYREEE (reference sequence). CDR3 length: 15 residues. Here the CDR3 DNA reads TGTGCCAGCAGCCCTTGGCCAGGGAACAATCAGCCCCAGCATTTT. This sequence encodes CASSPWPGNNQPQHF.

A word on this clone: The junction does not match germline at one end; this may be a read error. J is TRBJ2-7 and V is TRBV20-1; the match to TRBD1 covers 8 bases. Germline V gives CDR1 DFQATT, CDR2 SNEGSKA (reference sequence). CDR3 length equals 11 residues. The chain's CDR3 is CSATYRDRLRF. The CDR3 DNA reads TGCAGTGCTACCTACCGGGACAGGCTTCGCTTC.

The DNA for the CDR3 is TGTGCCAGCTCAGTCGGGACAGGGGGCAGGGTTGGAGGACAGCCCCAGCATTTT. This gives the protein CASSVGTGGRVGGQPQHF. V and J are TRBV18 and TRBJ1-5; 12 nucleotides agree with TRBD1. Trimming took 5 bases from V and 7 from J; bases not matched to a gene: 15. The CDR3 totals 18 residues. Germline assignment: CDR1 KGHSH and CDR2 LQKENI.

The chain employs TRBV3-1 (or the pseudogene TRBV3-2) and TRBJ2-7, with 12 bases lining up with TRBD1. This CDR3 has 17 residues. V was pared by 2 bases and J by 4 bases, with 9 bases of the junction left unmatched. Germline V gene sequence: CDR1 LGHDT, CDR2 YNNKEL (reference sequence). CDR3 DNA: TGTGCCAGCAGCCAACTCGTGGGACAGGGGGCGAGATACGAGCAGTACTTC. This sequence encodes CASSQLVGQGARYEQYF.

This chain uses TRBV5-5 with TRBJ2-3; 8 positions match TRBD2. The germline V gene encodes CDR1 SGHKS and CDR2 YYEKEE (reference sequence). There are 16 residues in the CDR3. V lost 0 bases and J lost 4; bases outside the gene matches: 7. Written as DNA, the CDR3 is TGTGCCAGCAGCTTGGACCGGGGGGGCCGGGCAGATACGCAGTATTTT. This translates into CASSLDRGGRADTQYF.

Comment on this clone: The same CDR3 arises from other DNA sequences in this sample as well. The V call is TRBV12-3 or TRBV12-4, the J call TRBJ1-5; no firm D call. This CDR3 comprises 13 residues. V was clipped by 3 bases and J by 1 base, with 4 bases between them. The CDR3, as DNA: TGTGCCAGCAGTTTTAGAAGCAATCAGCCCCAGCATTTT. It translates to CASSFRSNQPQHF.

The chain uses TRBV5-8 and TRBJ1-2; TRBD1 might be the D (5 bases). This CDR3 is built from 14 residues. CDR1 and CDR2 from the germline V gene are SGHTS and YDEGEE. V lost 1 base and J lost 2, with 9 bases in between. The DNA of the CDR3 is TGTGCCAGCAGCTTGACAGGACAAAACTATGGCTACACCTTC. It translates to CASSLTGQNYGYTF.

This chain connects TRBV6-4 to TRBJ2-7; TRBD1 agrees at 8 bases. The CDR3 covers 11 residues. Per germline, CDR1 MRHNA and CDR2 SNTAGT. DNA of the CDR3: TGTGCCAGCAGTGACCTGAGACAGGGGCAGGTC. This gives the protein CASSDLRQGQV.

The rearrangement links TRBV7-6 to TRBJ2-7; 12 nucleotides match TRBD2. Germline-derived CDR1 and CDR2 are SGHVS and FNYEAQ. J gave up 0 bases and V 3 bases, and 3 bases lay outside the gene matches. The CDR3 sequence is 16 residues long. The CDR3 DNA follows: TGTGCCAGCAGCTTTGGACTAGCGGGGCCCTCCTACGAGCAGTACTTC. It translates to CASSFGLAGPSYEQYF.

This chain uses TRBV2 with TRBJ1-2; D uncertain. The CDR3 has 13 residues. Trimming took off 5 bases at V and 4 bases at J, with 11 bases between the two ends. The germline gives CDR1 SNHLY, CDR2 FYNNEI. CDR3 protein: CASSSARIYGYTF. The CDR3 DNA follows: TGTGCCAGCAGTTCGGCCAGGATCTATGGCTACACCTTC.

This clone was picked up a small number of times. The DNA of the CDR3 is TGTGCCAGCAGCCCAACCTGGGCTAGCCGGGCGTTGGATGAGCAGTTCTTC. It translates to CASSPTWASRALDEQFF. This chain connects TRBV9 to TRBJ2-1, with D perhaps matching TRBD2 (5 bases). Germline assignment: CDR1 SGDLS and CDR2 YYNGEE. The CDR3 consists of 17 residues. V lost 4 bases and J lost 8, with 25 bases in between.

The chain employs TRBV14 and TRBJ1-1, with a tentative D call TRBD1 (5 bases). CDR1 SGHDN and CDR2 FVKESK come from the germline V gene. The CDR3 runs to 17 residues. The V and J ends lost 4 bases and 0 bases respectively, with 18 bases between them. CDR3: CASSLIQAPLMNTEAFF. The CDR3, as DNA: TGTGCCAGCAGCCTTATACAGGCGCCGCTCATGAACACTGAAGCTTTCTTT. Together with reference TRBV14 and TRBJ1-1, the CDR3 gives the full variable domain: EAGVTQFPSHSVIEKGQTVTLRCDPISGHDNLYWYRRVMGKEIKFLLHFVKESKQDESGMPNNRFLAERTGGTYSTLKVQPAELEDSGVYFCASSLIQAPLMNTEAFFGQGTRLTVV.

The chain couples TRBV18 to TRBJ2-1, with 8 bases matching TRBD2. Germline trimming cut 3 bases from V and 7 bases from J; bases unmatched to any gene: 14. This CDR3 is built from 17 residues. Germline V gives CDR1 KGHSH, CDR2 LQKENI. For the CDR3, the DNA is TGTGCCAGCTCACCCTCGGGTAGCGGGGTTACCGGGAATGAGCAGTTCTTC. It codes for CASSPSGSGVTGNEQFF.

The gene calls are TRBV5-6 and TRBJ2-7; TRBD1 might be the D (5 bases). The germline V gene has CDR1 SGHDT and CDR2 YYEEEE. This CDR3 is built from 15 residues. The V end lost 0 bases, the J end lost 0 bases, and 10 bases lay between the germline ends. The CDR3 loop reads CASSLGQWSSYEQYF. The CDR3 DNA sequence: TGTGCCAGCAGCTTGGGACAGTGGAGCTCCTACGAGCAGTACTTC. The entire variable domain, with the rest obtained from reference TRBV5-6 and TRBJ2-7, is as follows: DAGVTQSPTHLIKTRGQQVTLRCSPKSGHDTVSWYQQALGQGPQFIFQYYEEEERQRGNFPDRFSGHQFPNYSSELNVNALLLGDSALYLCASSLGQWSSYEQYFGPGTRLTVT.

The rearrangement links TRBV7-3 to TRBJ1-2; D unresolved. V was cut by 2 bases and J by 4 bases, with 11 bases left in between. The length of the CDR3 is 14 residues. Per the germline V gene, CDR1 is SGHTA and CDR2 is FQGTGA. DNA of the CDR3: TGTGCCAGCAGCTTATCCGGGGATGGCTATGGCTACACCTTC. As protein: CASSLSGDGYGYTF.

V gene TRBV7-2 combines with J gene TRBJ2-7; 10 bases align to TRBD2. The CDR3 has 14 residues. V shed 3 bases and J 4 bases; nucleotides not matched to a gene: 3. CDR1 SGHTA and CDR2 FQGNSA come from the germline V gene. CDR3: CASSFNSGGYEQYF. For the CDR3, the DNA is TGTGCCAGCAGCTTCAATAGCGGGGGGTACGAGCAGTACTTC.

The gene calls are TRBV11-2 and TRBJ1-5; D is ambiguous. V lost 1 base and J 3 bases, leaving 10 bases between the germline ends. Per germline, CDR1 SGHAT and CDR2 FQNNGV. This CDR3 is 15 amino acids long. The CDR3 loop reads CASSLVRHPNQPQHF. For the CDR3, the DNA is TGTGCCAGCAGCTTAGTCCGACACCCCAATCAGCCCCAGCATTTT.

The CDR3 region is CASSLGPGQGDTGELFF. CDR3 nucleotides: TGTGCCAGCAGCTTAGGGCCCGGACAGGGTGACACCGGGGAGCTGTTTTTT. The chain has TRBV7-2 and TRBJ2-2; 8 bases are a match to TRBD1. The junction had 7 bases not matched to a gene; V was cut back by 1 base and J by 3 bases. Germline CDR1 reads SGHTA; CDR2 reads FQGNSA. The CDR3 is 17 amino acids.

The genes are TRBV9 and TRBJ2-2; 12 bases are shared with TRBD2. With V trimmed by 4 bases and J by 0 bases, 4 bases remained unmatched. CDR1 SGDLS and CDR2 YYNGEE come from the germline V gene. CDR3 length: 17 amino acids. The CDR3 reads CASSHTSGGPNTGELFF. CDR3 nucleotide sequence: TGTGCCAGCAGCCATACTAGCGGGGGGCCGAACACCGGGGAGCTGTTTTTT. Complete variable domain (other parts from reference TRBV9 and TRBJ2-2): DSGVTQTPKHLITATGQRVTLRCSPRSGDLSVYWYQQSLDQGLQFLIQYYNGEERAKGNILERFSAQQFPDLHSELNLSSLELGDSALYFCASSHTSGGPNTGELFFGEGSRLTVL.

The DNA of the CDR3 is TGTGCCAGCAGGCTGGGACAGGGGGCGACTGAAGCTTTCTTT. Amino acid sequence: CASRLGQGATEAFF. The rearrangement links TRBV2 to TRBJ1-1; 12 positions match TRBD1. This CDR3 comprises 14 residues. The V and J ends lost 6 bases and 5 bases, in that order; junction bases with no gene match: 4. CDR1 and CDR2 from the germline V gene are SNHLY and FYNNEI.

The rearrangement links TRBV18 to TRBJ2-3, with D possibly matching TRBD2 (6 bases). The CDR3 covers 14 residues. Trimming removed 4 bases from V and 6 bases from J, with 14 bases in between. Germline V gene sequence: CDR1 KGHSH, CDR2 LQKENI. The CDR3 region has the DNA TGTGCCAGCTCACTGGGGGGTCCCAGGGATACGCAGTATTTT. Its protein is CASSLGGPRDTQYF.

The chain joins TRBV14 to TRBJ2-3; tentative D call: TRBD2 (6 bases). Germline CDR1 is SGHDN and CDR2 is FVKESK. The CDR3 runs 18 residues. V lost 1 base and J lost 5, with 22 bases in between. For the CDR3, the DNA is TGTGCCAGCAGCCAAGGTTCCGCGGGACGCCACCATGGAGATACGCAGTATTTT. Amino acid sequence: CASSQGSAGRHHGDTQYF. Variable domain in full (rest from reference TRBV14 and TRBJ2-3): EAGVTQFPSHSVIEKGQTVTLRCDPISGHDNLYWYRRVMGKEIKFLLHFVKESKQDESGMPNNRFLAERTGGTYSTLKVQPAELEDSGVYFCASSQGSAGRHHGDTQYFGPGTRLTVL.

The CDR3 nucleotides read TGTGCCACCAGCAGCTCCAAGGAGGATACGCAGTATTTT. It specifies CATSSSKEDTQYF. The V gene is TRBV15, the J gene TRBJ2-3; unclear D gene. From germline, CDR1 is LNHNV and CDR2 YYDKDF (reference sequence). V lost 3 bases to trimming and J lost 6 bases, with 10 bases between them. There are 13 residues in the CDR3.

This clone was counted between two and nine times. V and J are TRBV12-5 and TRBJ2-2; weak D call: TRBD1 (6 bases). This CDR3 has 17 residues. Trimming stripped 6 bases from V and 6 bases from J, with 23 bases between. CDR1 is LGHNT and CDR2 is FRNRAP in the germline V gene. Written as DNA, the CDR3 is TGTGCTAGTGGACTATTATTGGACAGACTCGGCGCCGGGGAGCTGTTTTTT. Its translation is CASGLLLDRLGAGELFF.